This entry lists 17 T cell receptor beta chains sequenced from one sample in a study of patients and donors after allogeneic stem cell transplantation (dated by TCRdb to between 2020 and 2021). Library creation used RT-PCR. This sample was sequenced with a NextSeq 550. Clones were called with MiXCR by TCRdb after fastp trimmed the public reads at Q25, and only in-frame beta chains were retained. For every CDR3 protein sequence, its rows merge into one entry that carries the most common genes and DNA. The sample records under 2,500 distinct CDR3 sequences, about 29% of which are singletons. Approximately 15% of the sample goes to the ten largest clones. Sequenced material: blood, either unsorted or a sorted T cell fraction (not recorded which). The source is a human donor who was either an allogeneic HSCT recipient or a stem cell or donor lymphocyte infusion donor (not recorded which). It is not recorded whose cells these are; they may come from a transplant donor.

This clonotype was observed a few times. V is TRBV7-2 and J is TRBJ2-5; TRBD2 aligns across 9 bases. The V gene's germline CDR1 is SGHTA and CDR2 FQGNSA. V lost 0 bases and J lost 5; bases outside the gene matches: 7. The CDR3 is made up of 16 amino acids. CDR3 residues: CASSLAGAGGTETQYF. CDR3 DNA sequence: TGTGCCAGCAGCTTAGCCGGAGCGGGAGGTACCGAGACCCAGTACTTC.

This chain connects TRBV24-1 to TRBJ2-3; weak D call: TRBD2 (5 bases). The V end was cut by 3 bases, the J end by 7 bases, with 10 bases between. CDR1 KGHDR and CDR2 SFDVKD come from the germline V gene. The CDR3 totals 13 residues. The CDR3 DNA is TGTGCCACCAGTGATGACATCGGGAATACGCAGTATTTT. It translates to CATSDDIGNTQYF.

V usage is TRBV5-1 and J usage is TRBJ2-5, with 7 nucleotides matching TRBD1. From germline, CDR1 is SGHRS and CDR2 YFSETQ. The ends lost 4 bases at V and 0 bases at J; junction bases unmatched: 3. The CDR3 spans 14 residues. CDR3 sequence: CASSPDRDQETQYF. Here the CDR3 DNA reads TGCGCCAGCAGCCCCGACAGGGACCAAGAGACCCAGTACTTC.

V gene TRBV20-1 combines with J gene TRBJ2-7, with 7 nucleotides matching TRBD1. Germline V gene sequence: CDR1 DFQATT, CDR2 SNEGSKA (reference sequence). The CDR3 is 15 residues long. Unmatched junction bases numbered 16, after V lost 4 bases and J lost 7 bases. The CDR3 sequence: CSATGSGQGEREQYF. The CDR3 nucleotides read TGCAGTGCTACGGGGAGTGGGCAGGGGGAACGAGAGCAGTACTTC.

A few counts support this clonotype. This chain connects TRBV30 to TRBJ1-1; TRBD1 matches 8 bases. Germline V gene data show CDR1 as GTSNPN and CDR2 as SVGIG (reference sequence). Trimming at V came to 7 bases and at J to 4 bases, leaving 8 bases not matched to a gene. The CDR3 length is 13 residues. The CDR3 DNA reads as TGTGCCTCAATTACAGGGGGAGTCACTGAAGCTTTCTTT. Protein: CASITGGVTEAFF.

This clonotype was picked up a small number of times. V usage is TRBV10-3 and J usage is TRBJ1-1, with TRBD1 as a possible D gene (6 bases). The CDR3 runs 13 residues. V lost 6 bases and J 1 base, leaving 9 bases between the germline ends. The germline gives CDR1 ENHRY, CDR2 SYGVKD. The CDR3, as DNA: TGTGCCATCAGCCAACAGGGGAACACTGAAGCTTTCTTT. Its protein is CAISQQGNTEAFF.

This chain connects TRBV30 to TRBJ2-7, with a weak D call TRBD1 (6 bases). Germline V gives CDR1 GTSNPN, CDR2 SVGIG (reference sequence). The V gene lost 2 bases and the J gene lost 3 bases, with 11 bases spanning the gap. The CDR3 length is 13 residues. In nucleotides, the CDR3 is TGTGCCTGGAGTCAAGGACAGAACTACGAGCAGTACGTC. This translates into CAWSQGQNYEQYV.

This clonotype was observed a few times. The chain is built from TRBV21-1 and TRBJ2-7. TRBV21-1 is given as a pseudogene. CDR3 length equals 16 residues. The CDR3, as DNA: TGTGCCAGCAGCAAGATCGGCTATCGAGAGCACTACGAGCAGTACGTC. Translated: CASSKIGYREHYEQYV.

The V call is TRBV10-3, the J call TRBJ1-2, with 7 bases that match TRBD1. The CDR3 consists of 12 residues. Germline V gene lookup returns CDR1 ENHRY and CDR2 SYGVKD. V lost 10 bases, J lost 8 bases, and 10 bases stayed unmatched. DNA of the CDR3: TGTGCCACCACCGGGACAGAGAAGGGCTACACCTTC. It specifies CATTGTEKGYTF.

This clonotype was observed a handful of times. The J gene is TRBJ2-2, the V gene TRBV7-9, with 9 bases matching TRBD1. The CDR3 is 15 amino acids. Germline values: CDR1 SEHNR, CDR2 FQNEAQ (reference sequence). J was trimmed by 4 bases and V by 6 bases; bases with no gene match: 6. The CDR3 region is CASSRGQGVTGELFF. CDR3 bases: TGTGCCAGCAGTAGGGGACAGGGAGTCACCGGGGAGCTGTTTTTT.

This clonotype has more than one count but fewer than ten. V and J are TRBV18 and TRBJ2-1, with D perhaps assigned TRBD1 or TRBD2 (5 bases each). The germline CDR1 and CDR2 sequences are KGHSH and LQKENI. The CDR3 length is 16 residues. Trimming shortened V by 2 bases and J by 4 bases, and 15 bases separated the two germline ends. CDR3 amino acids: CASSPVTGTLYNEQFF. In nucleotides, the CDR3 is TGTGCCAGCTCACCAGTAACTGGGACGTTGTACAATGAGCAGTTCTTC.

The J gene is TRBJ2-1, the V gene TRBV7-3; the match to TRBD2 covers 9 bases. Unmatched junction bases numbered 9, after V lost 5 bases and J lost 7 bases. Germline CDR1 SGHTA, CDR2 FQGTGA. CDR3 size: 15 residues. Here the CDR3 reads CASSVSLAGKNEQFF. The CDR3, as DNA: TGTGCCAGCAGCGTAAGCCTAGCGGGAAAGAATGAGCAGTTCTTC.

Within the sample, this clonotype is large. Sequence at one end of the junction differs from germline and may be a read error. CDR3 amino acids: CSVEEFDEQYF. The DNA of the CDR3 is TGCAGCGTGGAAGAATTTGACGAGCAGTACTTC. The chain recombines TRBV29-1 with TRBJ2-7, with D unclear. The CDR3 totals 11 residues. Germline CDR1 reads SQVTM; CDR2 reads ANQGSEA.

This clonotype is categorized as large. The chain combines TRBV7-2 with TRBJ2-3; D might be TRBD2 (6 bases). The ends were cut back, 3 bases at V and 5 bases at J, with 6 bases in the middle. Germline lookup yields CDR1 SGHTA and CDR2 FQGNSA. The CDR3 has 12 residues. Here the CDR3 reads CASSFSGDTQYF. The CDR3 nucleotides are TGTGCCAGCAGCTTTAGCGGAGATACGCAGTATTTT.

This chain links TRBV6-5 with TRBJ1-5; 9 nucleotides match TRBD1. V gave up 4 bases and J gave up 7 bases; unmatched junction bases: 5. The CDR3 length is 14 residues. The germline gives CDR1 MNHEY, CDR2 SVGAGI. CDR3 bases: TGTGCCAGCAGTTTCGGACAGGGGCGGCAGCCCCAGCATTTT. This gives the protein CASSFGQGRQPQHF.

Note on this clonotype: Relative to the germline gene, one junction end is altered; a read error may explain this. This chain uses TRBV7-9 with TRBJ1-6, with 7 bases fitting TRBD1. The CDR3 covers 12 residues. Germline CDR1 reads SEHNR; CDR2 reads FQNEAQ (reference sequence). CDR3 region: CASTASQGVPYF. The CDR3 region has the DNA TGTGCCAGCACCGCTAGCCAGGGGGTCCCATACTTT.

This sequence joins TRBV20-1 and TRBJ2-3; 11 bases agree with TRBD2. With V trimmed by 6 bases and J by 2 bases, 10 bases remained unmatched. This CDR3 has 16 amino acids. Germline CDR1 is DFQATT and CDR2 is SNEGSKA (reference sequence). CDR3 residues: CSAPPGTSGFTDTQYF. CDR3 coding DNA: TGCAGTGCCCCCCCCGGGACTAGCGGATTCACAGATACGCAGTATTTT.